This note documents a single TCR beta chain sequence. What it binds is unknown. Germline V CDR1 and CDR2: SGHVS, FQNEAQ. The CDR3 spans 20 residues. Trimming took 1 base from V and 11 from J; bases not matched to a gene: 23. The sample comes from a study of cytomegalovirus exposure and HLA in healthy donors. In the PCR, 60 Vbeta and 13 Jbeta primers were used. TCRdb keeps only in-frame clones here, not all; method: immunoSEQ multiplex PCR. The table lists around 200,000 clones, 84% of them singletons. Findings of the study overall: Presence/absence analysis assumed near-uniform sequencing depth across donors.

This chain links TRBV7-8 with TRBJ2-5; 12 nucleotides line up with TRBD2. The sequenced sample was PBMCs. The sequence was obtained from a girl aged 2 to 9 in good health and CMV-seropositive. As DNA, the CDR3 is TGTGCCAGCAGCTTAGGGGGGTTGACTAGCGGGAGAAATCGAAAGGATGGGCAGTACTTC. Protein: CASSLGGLTSGRNRKDGQYF.